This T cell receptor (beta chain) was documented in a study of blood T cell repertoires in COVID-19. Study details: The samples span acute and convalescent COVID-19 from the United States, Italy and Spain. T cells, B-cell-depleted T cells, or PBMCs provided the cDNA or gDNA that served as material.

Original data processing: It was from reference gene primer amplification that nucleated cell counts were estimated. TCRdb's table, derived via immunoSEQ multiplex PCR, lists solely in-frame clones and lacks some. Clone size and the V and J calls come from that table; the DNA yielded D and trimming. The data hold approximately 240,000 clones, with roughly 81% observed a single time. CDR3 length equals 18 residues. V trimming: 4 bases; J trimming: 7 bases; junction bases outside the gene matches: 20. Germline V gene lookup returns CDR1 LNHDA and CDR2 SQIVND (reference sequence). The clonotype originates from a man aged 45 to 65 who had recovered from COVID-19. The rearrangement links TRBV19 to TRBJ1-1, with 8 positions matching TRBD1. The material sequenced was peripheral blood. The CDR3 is CASSRQGLLERVGVEAFF. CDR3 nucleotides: TGTGCCAGTAGTAGACAGGGGCTGTTAGAGCGGGTAGGTGTTGAAGCTTTCTTT.